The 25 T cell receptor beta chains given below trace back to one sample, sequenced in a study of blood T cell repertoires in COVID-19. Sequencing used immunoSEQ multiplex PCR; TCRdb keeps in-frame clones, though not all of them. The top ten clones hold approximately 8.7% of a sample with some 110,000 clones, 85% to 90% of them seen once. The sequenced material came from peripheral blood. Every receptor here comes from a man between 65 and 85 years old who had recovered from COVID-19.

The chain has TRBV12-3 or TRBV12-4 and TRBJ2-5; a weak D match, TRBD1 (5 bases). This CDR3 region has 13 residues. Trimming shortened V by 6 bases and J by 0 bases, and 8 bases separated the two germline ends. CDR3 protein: CASRRTNQETQYF. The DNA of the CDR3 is TGTGCCAGCAGGAGGACAAACCAAGAGACCCAGTACTTC.

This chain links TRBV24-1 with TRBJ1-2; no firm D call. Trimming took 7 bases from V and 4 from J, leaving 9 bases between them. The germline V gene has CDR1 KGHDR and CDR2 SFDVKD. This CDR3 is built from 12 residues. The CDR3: CATSSEGYGYTF. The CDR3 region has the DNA TGTGCCACCAGCTCTGAGGGCTATGGCTACACCTTC.

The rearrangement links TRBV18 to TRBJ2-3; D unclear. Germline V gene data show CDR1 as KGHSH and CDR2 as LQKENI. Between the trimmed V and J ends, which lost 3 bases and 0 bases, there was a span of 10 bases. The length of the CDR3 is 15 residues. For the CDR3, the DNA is TGTGCCAGCTCACCCGTGGGCAGCAGCACAGATACGCAGTATTTT. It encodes CASSPVGSSTDTQYF.

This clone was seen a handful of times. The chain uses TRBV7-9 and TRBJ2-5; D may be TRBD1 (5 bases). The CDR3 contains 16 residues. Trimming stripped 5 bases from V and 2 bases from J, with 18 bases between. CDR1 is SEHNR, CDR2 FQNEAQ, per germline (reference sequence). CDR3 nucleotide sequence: TGTGCCAGCAGCCCCACTAACCGGACACGTCAAGAGACCCAGTACTTC. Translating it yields CASSPTNRTRQETQYF.

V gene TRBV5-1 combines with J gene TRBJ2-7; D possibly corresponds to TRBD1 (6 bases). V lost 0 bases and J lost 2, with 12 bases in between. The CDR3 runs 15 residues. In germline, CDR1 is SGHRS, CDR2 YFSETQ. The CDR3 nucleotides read TGCGCCAGCAGCTTGGGGGGGCCTGGGACCTACGAGCAGTACTTC. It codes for CASSLGGPGTYEQYF.

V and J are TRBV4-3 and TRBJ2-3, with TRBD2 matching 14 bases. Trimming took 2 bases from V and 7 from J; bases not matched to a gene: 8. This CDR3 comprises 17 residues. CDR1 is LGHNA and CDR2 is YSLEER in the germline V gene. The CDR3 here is CASSQNPTSGRANTQYF. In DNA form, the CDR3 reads TGCGCCAGCAGCCAAAACCCGACTAGCGGGAGGGCCAATACGCAGTATTTT.

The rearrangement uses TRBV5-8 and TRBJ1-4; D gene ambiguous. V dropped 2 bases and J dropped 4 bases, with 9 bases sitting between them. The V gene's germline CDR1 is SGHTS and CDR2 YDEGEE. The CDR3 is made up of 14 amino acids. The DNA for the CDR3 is TGTGCCAGCAGCTTACACCGTGGTAATGAAAAACTGTTTTTT. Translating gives CASSLHRGNEKLFF.

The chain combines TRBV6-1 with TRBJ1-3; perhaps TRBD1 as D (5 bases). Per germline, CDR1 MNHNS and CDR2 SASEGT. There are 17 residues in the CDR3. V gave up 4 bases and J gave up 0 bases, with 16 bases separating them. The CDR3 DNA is TGTGCCAGCAGTGGAGCAGGGAGGATCCCCTCTGGAAACACCATATATTTT. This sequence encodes CASSGAGRIPSGNTIYF.

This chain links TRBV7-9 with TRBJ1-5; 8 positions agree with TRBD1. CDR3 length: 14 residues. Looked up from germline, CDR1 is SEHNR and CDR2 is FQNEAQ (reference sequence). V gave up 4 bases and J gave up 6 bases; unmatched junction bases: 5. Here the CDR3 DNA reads TGTGCCAGCAGCTACGACAGGGGCGGTCAGCCCCAGCATTTT. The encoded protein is CASSYDRGGQPQHF.

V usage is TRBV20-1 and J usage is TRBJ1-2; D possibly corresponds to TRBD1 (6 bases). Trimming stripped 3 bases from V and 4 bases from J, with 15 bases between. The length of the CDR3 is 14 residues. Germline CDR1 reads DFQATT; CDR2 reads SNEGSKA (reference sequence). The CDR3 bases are TGCAGTGCTAGTATTATCGGGGACATCTATGGCTACACCTTC. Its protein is CSASIIGDIYGYTF.

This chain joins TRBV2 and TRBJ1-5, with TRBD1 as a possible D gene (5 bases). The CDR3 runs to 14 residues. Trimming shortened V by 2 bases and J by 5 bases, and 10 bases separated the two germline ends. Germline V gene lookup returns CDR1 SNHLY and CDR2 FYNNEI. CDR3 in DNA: TGTGCCAGCAGTGAATGGGGCGGAGATCAGCCCCAGCATTTT. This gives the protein CASSEWGGDQPQHF.

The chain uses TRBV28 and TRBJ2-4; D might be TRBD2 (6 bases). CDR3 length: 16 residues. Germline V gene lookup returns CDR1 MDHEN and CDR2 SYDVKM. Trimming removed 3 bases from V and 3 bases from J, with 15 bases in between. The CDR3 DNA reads TGTGCCAGCAGTTTGAACCAGCCGGGGGTCAAAAACATTCAGTACTTC. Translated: CASSLNQPGVKNIQYF. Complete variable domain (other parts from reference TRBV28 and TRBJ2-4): DVKVTQSSRYLVKRTGEKVFLECVQDMDHENMFWYRQDPGLGLRLIYFSYDVKMKEKGDIPEGYSVSREKKERFSLILESASTNQTSMYLCASSLNQPGVKNIQYFGAGTRLSVL.

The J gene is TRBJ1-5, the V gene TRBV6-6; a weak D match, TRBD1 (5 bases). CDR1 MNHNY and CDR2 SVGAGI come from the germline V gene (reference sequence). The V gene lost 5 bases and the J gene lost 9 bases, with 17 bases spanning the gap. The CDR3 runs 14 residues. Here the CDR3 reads CASSGPGSGGPQHF. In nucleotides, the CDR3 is TGTGCCAGCAGTGGGCCAGGGTCGGGGGGGCCCCAGCATTTT.

The CDR3 loop reads CASSQDTGGNSPLHF. Here the CDR3 DNA reads TGCGCCAGCAGCCAAGATACAGGGGGCAATTCACCCCTCCACTTT. This chain joins TRBV4-1 and TRBJ1-6; 9 bases are a match to TRBD1. The V and J ends lost 0 bases and 7 bases, in that order; junction bases with no gene match: 1. The germline V gene encodes CDR1 MGHRA and CDR2 YSYEKL. The CDR3 spans 15 residues.

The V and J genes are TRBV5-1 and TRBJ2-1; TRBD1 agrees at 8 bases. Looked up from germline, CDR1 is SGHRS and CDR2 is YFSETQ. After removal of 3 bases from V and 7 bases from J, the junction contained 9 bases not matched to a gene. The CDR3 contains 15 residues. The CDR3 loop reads CASSSGQGITNEQFF. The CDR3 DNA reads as TGCGCCAGCAGCTCCGGACAGGGTATTACGAATGAGCAGTTCTTC.

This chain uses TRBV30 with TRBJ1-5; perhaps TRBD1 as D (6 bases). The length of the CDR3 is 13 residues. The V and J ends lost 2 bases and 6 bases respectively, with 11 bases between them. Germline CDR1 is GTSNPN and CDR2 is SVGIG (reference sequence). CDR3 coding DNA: TGTGCCTGGAGTTCAGGGGAAGGTCAGCCCCAGCATTTT. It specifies CAWSSGEGQPQHF. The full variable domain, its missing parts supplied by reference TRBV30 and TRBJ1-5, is SQTIHQWPATLVQPVGSPLSLECTVEGTSNPNLYWYRQAAGRGLQLLFYSVGIGQISSEVPQNLSASRPQDRQFILSSKKLLLSDSGFYLCAWSSGEGQPQHFGDGTRLSIL.

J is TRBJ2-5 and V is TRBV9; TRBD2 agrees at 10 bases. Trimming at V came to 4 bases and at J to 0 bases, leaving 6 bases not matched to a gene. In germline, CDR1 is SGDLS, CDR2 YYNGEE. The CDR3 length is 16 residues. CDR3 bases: TGTGCCAGCAGCATACTAGCGGGGTACAACCAAGAGACCCAGTACTTC. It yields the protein CASSILAGYNQETQYF.

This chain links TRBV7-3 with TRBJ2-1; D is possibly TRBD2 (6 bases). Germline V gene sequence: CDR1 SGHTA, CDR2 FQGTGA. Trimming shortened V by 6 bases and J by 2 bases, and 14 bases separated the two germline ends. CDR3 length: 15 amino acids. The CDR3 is CASSSRLVAYNEQFF. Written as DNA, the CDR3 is TGTGCCAGCAGTTCGCGACTAGTTGCCTACAATGAGCAGTTCTTC.

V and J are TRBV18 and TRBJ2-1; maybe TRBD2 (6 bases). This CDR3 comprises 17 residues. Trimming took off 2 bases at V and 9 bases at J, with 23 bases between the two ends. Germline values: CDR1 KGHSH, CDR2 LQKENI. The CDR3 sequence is CASSPFWGAGREGEQFF. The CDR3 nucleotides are TGTGCCAGCTCACCATTCTGGGGAGCCGGGCGGGAAGGTGAGCAGTTCTTC.

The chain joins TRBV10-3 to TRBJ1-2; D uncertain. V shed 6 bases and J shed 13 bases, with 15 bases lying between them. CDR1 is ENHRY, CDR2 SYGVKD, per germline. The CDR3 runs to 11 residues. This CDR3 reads CAISGGETFTF. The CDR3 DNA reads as TGTGCCATCAGCGGAGGTGAGACGTTCACCTTC.

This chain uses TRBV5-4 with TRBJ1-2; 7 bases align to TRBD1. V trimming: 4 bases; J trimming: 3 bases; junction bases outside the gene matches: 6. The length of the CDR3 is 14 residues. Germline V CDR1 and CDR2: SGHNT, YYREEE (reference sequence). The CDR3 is CASSTGTAYYGYTF. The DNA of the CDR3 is TGTGCCAGCAGCACCGGGACAGCCTACTATGGCTACACCTTC.

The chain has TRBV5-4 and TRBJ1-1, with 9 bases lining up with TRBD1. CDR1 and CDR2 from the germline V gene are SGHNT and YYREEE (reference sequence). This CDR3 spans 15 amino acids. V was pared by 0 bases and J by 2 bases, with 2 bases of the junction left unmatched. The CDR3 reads CASSLVGQGNTEAFF. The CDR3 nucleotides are TGTGCCAGCAGCTTGGTGGGACAGGGTAACACTGAAGCTTTCTTT.

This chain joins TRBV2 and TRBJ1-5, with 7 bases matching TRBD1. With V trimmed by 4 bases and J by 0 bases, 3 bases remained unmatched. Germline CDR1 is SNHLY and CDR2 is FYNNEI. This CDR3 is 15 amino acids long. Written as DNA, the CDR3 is TGTGCCAGCAGTGGAGACAGGGTTAGCAATCAGCCCCAGCATTTT. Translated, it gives CASSGDRVSNQPQHF. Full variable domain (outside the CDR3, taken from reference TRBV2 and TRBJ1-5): EPEVTQTPSHQVTQMGQEVILRCVPISNHLYFYWYRQILGQKVEFLVSFYNNEISEKSEIFDDQFSVERPDGSNFTLKIRSTKLEDSAMYFCASSGDRVSNQPQHFGDGTRLSIL.

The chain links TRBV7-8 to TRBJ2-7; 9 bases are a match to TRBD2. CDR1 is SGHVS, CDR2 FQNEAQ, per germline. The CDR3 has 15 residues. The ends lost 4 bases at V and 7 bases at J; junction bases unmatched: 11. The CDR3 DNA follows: TGTGCCAGCAGCTACCCGGCGGGAGGGATGCGGGAGCAGTACTTC. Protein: CASSYPAGGMREQYF.

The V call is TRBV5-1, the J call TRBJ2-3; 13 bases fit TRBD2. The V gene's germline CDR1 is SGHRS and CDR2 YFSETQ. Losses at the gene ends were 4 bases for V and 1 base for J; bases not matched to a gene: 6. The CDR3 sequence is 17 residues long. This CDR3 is CASSVGLAGVRTDTQYF. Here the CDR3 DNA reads TGCGCCAGCAGCGTCGGACTAGCGGGGGTCCGCACAGATACGCAGTATTTT.